The clone carrying this TCR beta chain has more than one count but fewer than ten. Method: immunoSEQ multiplex PCR; TCRdb's copy keeps in-frame clones and lacks some. The sample shows some 4,000 clones, 81% of them seen only once. This sample was included in a study of PD-1 blockade in classical Hodgkin lymphoma. Time point given: newly diagnosed, previously untreated cHL patient sample. From thawed PBMCs, CD8+ T cells were isolated by magnetic negative selection. The germline V gene has CDR1 SGHTA and CDR2 FQGNSA. The CDR3 totals 16 residues. With V trimmed by 3 bases and J by 1 base, 6 bases remained unmatched.

The rearrangement uses TRBV7-2 and TRBJ2-1; 7 nucleotides line up with TRBD2. Sequenced material: CD8+ T cells from blood. The TCR originated in a human donor with classical Hodgkin lymphoma. The CDR3 reads CASSLLAGVSYNEQFF. The CDR3 nucleotides read TGTGCCAGCAGCTTGTTGGCGGGGGTTTCCTACAATGAGCAGTTCTTC. The full variable domain, completed using reference TRBV7-2 and TRBJ2-1, is GAGVSQSPSNKVTEKGKDVELRCDPISGHTALYWYRQSLGQGLEFLIYFQGNSAPDKSGLPSDRFSAERTGGSVSTLTIQRTQQEDSAVYLCASSLLAGVSYNEQFFGPGTRLTVL.